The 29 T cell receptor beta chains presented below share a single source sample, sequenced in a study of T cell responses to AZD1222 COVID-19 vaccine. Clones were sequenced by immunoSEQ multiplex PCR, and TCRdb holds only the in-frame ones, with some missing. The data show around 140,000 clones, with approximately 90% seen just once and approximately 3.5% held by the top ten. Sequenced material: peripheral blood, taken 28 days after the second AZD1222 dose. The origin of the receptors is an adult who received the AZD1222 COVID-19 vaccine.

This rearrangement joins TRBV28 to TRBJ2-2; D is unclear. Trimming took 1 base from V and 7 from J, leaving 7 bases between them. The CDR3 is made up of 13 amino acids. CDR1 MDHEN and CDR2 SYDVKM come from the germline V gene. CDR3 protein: CASSLLARGELFF. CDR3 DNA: TGTGCCAGCAGTTTATTAGCCCGCGGGGAGCTGTTTTTT.

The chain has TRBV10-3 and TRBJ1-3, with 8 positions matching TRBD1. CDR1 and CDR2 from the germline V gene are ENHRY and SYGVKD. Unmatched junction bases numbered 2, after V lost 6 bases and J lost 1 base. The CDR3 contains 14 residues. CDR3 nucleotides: TGTGCCATCAGGCAGGGGGCGTCTGGAAACACCATATATTTT. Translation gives CAIRQGASGNTIYF.

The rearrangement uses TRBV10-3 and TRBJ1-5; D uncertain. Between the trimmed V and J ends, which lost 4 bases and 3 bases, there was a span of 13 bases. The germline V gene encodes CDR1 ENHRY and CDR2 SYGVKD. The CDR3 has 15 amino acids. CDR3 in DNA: TGTGCCATCAGTGGTTCTGGCGTCTTCAATCAGCCCCAGCATTTT. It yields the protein CAISGSGVFNQPQHF.

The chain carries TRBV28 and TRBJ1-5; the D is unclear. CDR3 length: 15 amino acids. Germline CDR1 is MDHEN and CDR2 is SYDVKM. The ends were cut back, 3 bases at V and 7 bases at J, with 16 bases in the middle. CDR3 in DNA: TGTGCCAGCAGTTTGGTCAGTGCCGGCAGCCAGCCCCAGCATTTT. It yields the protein CASSLVSAGSQPQHF.

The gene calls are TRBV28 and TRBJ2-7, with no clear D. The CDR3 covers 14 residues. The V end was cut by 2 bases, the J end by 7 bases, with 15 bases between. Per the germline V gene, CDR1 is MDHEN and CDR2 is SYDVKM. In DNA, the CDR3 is TGTGCCAGCAGTTTACCAACGCTGGTCCGGGAGCAGTACTTC. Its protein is CASSLPTLVREQYF.

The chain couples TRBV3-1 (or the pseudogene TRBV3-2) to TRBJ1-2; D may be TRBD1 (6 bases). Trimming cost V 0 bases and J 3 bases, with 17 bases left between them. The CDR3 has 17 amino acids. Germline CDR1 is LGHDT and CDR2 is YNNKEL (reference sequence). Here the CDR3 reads CASSQDGRARGDYGYTF. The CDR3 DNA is TGTGCCAGCAGCCAAGATGGTCGGGCCAGGGGAGACTATGGCTACACCTTC.

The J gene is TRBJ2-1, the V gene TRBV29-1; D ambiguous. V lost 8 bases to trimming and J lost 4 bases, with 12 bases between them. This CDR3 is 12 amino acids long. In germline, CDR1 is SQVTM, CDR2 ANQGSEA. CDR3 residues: CSLNRAYNEQFF. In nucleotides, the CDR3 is TGCAGCCTTAATAGGGCTTACAATGAGCAGTTCTTC.

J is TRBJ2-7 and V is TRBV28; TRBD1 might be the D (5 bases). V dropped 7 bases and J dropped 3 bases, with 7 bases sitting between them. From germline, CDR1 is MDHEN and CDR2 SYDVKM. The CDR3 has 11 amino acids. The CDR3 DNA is TGTGCCAGCACTCAGGGCTACGAGCAGTACTTC. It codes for CASTQGYEQYF.

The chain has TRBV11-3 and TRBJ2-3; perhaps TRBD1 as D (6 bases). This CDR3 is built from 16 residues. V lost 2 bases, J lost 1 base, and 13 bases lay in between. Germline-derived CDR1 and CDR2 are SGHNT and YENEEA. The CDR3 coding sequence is TGTGCCAGCAGCTTAATGGGGGCCCGTGGCACAGATACGCAGTATTTT. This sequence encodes CASSLMGARGTDTQYF.

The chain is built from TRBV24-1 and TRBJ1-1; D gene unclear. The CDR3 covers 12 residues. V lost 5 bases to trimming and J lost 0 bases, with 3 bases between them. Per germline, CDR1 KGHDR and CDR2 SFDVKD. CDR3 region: CATSGVNTEAFF. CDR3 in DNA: TGTGCCACCAGTGGCGTGAACACTGAAGCTTTCTTT.

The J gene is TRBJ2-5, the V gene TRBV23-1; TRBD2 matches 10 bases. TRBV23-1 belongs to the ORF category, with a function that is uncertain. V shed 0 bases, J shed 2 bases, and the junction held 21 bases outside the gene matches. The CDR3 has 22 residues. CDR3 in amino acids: CASSQSVGQSGRARGGQETQYF. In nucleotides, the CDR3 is TGCGCCAGCAGTCAATCTGTGGGCCAGAGCGGGAGGGCCCGAGGGGGGCAAGAGACCCAGTACTTC.

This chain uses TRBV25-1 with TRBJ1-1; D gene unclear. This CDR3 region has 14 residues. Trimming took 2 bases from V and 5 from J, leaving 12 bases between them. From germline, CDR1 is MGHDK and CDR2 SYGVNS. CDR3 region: CASSETLSRTEAFF. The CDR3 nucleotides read TGTGCCAGCAGTGAAACCTTGTCGAGGACTGAAGCTTTCTTT.

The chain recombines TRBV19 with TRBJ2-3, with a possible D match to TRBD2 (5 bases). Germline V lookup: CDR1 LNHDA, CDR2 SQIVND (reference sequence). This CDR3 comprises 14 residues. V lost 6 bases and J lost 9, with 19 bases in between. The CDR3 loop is CASRLSQRSGTQYF. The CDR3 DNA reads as TGTGCCAGTAGACTTTCACAGCGGTCTGGGACGCAGTATTTT.

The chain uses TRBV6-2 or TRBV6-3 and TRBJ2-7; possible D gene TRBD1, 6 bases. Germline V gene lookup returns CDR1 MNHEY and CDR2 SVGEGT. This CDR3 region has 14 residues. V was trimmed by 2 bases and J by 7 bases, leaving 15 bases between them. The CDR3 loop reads CASSYGHRVGEQYF. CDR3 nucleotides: TGTGCCAGCAGTTACGGGCACAGGGTGGGAGAGCAGTACTTC.

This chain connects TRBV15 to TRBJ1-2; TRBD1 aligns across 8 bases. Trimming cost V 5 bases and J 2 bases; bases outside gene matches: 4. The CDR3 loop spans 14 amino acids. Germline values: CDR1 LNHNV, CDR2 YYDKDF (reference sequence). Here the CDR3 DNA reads TGTGCCACCAGCGCAAGACAGGGGAACTATGGCTACACCTTC. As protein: CATSARQGNYGYTF. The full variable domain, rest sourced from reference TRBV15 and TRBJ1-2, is DAMVIQNPRYQVTQFGKPVTLSCSQTLNHNVMYWYQQKSSQAPKLLFHYYDKDFNNEADTPDNFQSRRPNTSFCFLDIRSPGLGDTAMYLCATSARQGNYGYTFGSGTRLTVV.

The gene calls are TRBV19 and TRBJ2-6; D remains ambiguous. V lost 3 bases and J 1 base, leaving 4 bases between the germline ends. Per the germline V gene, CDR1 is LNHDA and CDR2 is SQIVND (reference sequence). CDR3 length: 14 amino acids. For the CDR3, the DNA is TGTGCCAGTAGTATGCAGTCTGGGGCCAACGTCCTGACTTTC. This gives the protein CASSMQSGANVLTF.

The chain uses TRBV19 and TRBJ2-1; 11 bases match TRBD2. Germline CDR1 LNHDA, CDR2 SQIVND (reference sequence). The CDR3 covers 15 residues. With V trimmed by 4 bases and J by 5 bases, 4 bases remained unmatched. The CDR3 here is CASSTTSGTHNEQFF. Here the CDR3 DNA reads TGTGCCAGTAGTACGACTAGCGGGACCCACAATGAGCAGTTCTTC.

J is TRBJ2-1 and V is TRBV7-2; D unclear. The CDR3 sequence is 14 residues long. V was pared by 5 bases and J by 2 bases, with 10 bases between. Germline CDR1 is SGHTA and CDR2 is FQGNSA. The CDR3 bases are TGTGCCAGCAGCCCCGCTCGGGCCTACAATGAGCAGTTCTTC. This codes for CASSPARAYNEQFF.

The CDR3 nucleotides read TGTGCCAGCAGTTTCAGGACAGGGCGGCATTTT. It specifies CASSFRTGRHF. The chain has TRBV28 and TRBJ1-5; 8 bases align to TRBD1. The CDR3 is made up of 11 amino acids. V was clipped by 3 bases and J by 15 bases; unmatched bases: 4. The germline CDR1 and CDR2 sequences are MDHEN and SYDVKM.

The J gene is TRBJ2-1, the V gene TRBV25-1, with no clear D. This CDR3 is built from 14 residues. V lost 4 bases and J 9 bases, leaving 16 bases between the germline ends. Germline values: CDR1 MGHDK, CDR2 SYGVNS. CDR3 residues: CASSASGSPSEQFF. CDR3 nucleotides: TGTGCCAGCAGTGCAAGTGGCAGTCCGTCTGAGCAGTTCTTC.

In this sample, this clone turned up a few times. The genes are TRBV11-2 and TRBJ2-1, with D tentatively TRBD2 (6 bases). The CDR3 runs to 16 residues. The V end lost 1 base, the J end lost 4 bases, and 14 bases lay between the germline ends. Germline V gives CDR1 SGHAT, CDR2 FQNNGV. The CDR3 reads CASSLAGLAKYNEQFF. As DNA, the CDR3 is TGTGCCAGCAGCTTAGCAGGCCTAGCGAAATACAATGAGCAGTTCTTC.

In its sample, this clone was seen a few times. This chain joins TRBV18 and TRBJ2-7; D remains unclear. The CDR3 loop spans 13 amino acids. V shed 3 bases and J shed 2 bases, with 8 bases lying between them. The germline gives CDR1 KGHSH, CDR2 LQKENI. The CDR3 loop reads CASSPGITYEQYF. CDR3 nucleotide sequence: TGTGCCAGCTCACCGGGGATCACCTACGAGCAGTACTTC.

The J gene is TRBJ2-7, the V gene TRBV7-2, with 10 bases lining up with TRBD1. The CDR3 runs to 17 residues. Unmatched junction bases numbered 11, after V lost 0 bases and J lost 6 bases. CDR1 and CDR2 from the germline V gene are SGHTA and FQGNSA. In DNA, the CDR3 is TGTGCCAGCAGCTTAGCTTTTTATCGGGACAGGGGTGCCGAGCAGTACTTC. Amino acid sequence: CASSLAFYRDRGAEQYF.

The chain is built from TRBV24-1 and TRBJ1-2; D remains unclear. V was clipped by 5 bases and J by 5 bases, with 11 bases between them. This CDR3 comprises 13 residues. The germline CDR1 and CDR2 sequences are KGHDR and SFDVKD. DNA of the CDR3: TGTGCCACCAGTGCAGGAAGGAGTTATGGCTACACCTTC. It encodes CATSAGRSYGYTF.

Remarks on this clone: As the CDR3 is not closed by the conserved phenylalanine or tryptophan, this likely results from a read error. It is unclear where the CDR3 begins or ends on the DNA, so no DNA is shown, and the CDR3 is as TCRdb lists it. This CDR3 is CASKSRGTVSV. The V gene is TRBV28, the J gene TRBJ1-2. The CDR3 is made up of 11 amino acids, end residues included. Per the germline V gene, CDR1 is MDHEN and CDR2 is SYDVKM.

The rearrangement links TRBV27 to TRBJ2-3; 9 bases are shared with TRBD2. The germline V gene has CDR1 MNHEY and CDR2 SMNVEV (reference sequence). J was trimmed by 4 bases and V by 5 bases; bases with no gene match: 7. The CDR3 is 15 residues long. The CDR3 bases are TGTGCCAGCAGTGTCCTTGGCGGGAGGGCAGATACGCAGTATTTT. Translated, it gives CASSVLGGRADTQYF.

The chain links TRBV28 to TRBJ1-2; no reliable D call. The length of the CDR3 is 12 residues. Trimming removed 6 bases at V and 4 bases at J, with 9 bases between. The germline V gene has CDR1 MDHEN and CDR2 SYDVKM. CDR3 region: CASRPELYGYTF. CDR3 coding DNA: TGTGCCAGCAGACCAGAGCTCTATGGCTACACCTTC.

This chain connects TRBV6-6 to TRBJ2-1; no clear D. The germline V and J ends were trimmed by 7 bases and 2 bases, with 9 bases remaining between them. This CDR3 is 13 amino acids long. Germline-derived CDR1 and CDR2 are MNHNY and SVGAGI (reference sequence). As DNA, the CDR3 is TGTGCCAGCAATCCGGGCACCTACAATGAGCAGTTCTTC. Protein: CASNPGTYNEQFF.

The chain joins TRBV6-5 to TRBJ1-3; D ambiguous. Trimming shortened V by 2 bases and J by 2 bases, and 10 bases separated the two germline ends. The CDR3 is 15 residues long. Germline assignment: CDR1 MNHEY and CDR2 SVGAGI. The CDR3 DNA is TGTGCCAGCAGTTACCGGGTAGGGCCTGGAAACACCATATATTTT. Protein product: CASSYRVGPGNTIYF.